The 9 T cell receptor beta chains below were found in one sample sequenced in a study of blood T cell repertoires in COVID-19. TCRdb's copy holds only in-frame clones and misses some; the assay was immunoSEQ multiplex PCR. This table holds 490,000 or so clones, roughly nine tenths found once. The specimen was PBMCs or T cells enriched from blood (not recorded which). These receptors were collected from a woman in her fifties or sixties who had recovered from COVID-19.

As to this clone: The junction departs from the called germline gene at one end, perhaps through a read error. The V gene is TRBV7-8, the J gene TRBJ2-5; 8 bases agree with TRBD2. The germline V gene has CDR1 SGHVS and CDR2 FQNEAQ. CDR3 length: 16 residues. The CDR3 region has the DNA TGTGCCAGCAGCTCCTGGACTAGCTCGAGGAGGGAGATCCAGTACTTC. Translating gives CASSSWTSSRREIQYF.

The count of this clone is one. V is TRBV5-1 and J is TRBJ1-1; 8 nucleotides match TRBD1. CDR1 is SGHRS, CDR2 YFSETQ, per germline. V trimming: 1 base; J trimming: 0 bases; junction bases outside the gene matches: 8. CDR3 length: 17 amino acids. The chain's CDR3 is CASSLRGQVLMNTEAFF. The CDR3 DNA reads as TGCGCCAGCAGCTTGAGGGGACAGGTCCTCATGAACACTGAAGCTTTCTTT.

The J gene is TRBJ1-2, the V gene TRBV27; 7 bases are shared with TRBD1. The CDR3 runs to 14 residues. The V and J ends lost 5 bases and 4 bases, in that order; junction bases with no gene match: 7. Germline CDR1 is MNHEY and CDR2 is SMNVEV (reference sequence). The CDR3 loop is CASSVQGSPYGYTF. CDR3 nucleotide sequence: TGTGCCAGCAGTGTACAGGGGAGCCCCTATGGCTACACCTTC.

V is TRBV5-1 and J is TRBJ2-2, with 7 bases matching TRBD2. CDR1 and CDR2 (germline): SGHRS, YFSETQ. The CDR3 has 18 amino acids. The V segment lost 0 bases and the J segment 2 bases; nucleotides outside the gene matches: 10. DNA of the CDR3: TGCGCCAGCAGCTTGGTGGGGGTCGGGGGGACCAACACCGGGGAGCTGTTTTTT. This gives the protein CASSLVGVGGTNTGELFF.

The CDR3 DNA reads as TGTGCCAGCAGCCTGGGGGGGACAACTAATGAAAAACTGTTTTTT. Amino acids: CASSLGGTTNEKLFF. The chain employs TRBV6-5 and TRBJ1-4; D perhaps matches TRBD1 (5 bases). Germline-derived CDR1 and CDR2 are MNHEY and SVGAGI. V was trimmed by 6 bases and J by 0 bases, leaving 11 bases between them. This CDR3 is built from 15 residues.

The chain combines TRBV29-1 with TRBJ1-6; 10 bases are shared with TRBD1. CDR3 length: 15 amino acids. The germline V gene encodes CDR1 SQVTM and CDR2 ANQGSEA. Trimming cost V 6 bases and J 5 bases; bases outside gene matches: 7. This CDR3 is CSVLYGTGDNSPLHF. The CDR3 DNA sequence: TGCAGCGTCCTATACGGGACAGGGGATAATTCACCCCTCCACTTT.

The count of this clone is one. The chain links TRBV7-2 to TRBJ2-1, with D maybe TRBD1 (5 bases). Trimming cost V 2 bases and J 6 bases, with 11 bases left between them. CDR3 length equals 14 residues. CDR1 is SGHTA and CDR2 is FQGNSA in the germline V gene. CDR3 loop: CASSLLSTANEQFF. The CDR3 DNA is TGTGCCAGCAGCTTACTCTCGACAGCCAATGAGCAGTTCTTC. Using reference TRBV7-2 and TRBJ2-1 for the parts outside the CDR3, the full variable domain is GAGVSQSPSNKVTEKGKDVELRCDPISGHTALYWYRQSLGQGLEFLIYFQGNSAPDKSGLPSDRFSAERTGGSVSTLTIQRTQQEDSAVYLCASSLLSTANEQFFGPGTRLTVL.

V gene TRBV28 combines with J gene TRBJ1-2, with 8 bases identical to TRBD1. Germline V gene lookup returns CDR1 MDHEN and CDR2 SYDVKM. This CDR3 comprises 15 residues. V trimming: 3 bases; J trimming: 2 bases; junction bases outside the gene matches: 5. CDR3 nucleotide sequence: TGTGCCAGCAGTTTGACCGGACAGGGCAACTATGGCTACACCTTC. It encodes CASSLTGQGNYGYTF.

CDR3: CASSYVRGTTEAFF. CDR3 DNA sequence: TGTGCCAGCAGTTACGTCAGGGGGACCACTGAAGCTTTCTTT. J is TRBJ1-1 and V is TRBV6-5, with 7 nucleotides matching TRBD1. The CDR3 is 14 amino acids. Germline CDR1 is MNHEY and CDR2 is SVGAGI. The trim removed 2 bases at V and 4 bases at J, leaving 4 bases unmatched.